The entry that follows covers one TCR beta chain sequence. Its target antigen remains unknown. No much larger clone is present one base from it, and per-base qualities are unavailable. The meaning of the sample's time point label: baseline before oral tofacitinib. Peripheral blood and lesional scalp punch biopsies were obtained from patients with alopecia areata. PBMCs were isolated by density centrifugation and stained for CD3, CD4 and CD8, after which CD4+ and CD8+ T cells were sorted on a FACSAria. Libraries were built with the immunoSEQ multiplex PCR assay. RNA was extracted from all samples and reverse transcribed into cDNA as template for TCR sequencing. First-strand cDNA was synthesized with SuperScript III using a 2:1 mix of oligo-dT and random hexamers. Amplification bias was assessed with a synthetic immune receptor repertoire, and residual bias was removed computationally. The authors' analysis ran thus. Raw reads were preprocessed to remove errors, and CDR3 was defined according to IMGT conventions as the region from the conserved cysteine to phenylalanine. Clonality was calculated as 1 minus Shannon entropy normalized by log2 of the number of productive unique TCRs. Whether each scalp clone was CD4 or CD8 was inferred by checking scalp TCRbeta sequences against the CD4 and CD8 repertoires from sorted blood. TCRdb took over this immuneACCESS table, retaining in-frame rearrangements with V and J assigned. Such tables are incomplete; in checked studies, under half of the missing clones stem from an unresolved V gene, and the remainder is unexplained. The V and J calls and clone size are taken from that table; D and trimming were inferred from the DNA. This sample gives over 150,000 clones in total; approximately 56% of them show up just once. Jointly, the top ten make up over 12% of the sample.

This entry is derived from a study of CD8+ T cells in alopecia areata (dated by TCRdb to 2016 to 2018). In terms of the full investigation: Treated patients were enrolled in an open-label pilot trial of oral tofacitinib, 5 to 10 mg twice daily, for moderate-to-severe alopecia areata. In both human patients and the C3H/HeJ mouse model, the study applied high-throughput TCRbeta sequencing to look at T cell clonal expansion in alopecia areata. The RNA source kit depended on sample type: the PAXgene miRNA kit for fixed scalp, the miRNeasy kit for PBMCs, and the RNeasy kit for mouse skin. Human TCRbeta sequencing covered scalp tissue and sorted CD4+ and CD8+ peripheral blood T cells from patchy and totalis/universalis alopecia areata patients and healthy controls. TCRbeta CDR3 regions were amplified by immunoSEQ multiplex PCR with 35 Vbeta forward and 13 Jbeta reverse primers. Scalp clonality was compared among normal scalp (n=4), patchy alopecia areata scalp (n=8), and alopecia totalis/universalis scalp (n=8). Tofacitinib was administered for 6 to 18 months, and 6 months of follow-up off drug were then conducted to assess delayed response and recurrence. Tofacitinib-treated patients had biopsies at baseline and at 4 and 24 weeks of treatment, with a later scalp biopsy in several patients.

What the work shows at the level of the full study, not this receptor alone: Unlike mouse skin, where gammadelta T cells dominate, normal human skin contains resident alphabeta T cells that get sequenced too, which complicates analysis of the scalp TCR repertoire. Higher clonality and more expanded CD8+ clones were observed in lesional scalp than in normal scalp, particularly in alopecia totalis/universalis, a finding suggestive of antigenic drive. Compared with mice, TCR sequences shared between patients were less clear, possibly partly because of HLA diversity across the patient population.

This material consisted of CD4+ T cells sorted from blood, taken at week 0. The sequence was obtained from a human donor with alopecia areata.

This receptor carries the CDR3 CASRGEGEQYF. The nucleotides are TGTGCCAGCAGAGGGGAGGGCGAGCAGTACTTC. The chain couples TRBV2 to TRBJ2-7; 7 central bases correspond to TRBD2. From V the trimming removes 6 bases and from J it removes 6 bases, while the gene matches leave 2 bases of the junction unaccounted for. CDR1 is given as SNHLY and CDR2 as FYNNEI, both from the germline V gene. The CDR3 runs 11 amino acids, cysteine and phenylalanine included. Only the CDR3 DNA is retained, 33 bases long and in frame from the first base.